A selection of T cell receptor beta chains follows, all from one sample in a study of T cells after posttransplantation cyclophosphamide. Assay used: immunoSEQ multiplex PCR; TCRdb lists only in-frame clones, some missing. The table has 35,000 to 50,000 clones, about 90% seen once; the top ten hold 2% to 3%. The sample was PBMCs, taken 62 days after allogeneic stem cell transplant with posttransplant cyclophosphamide. Source of these receptors: a male patient aged 55-69 years who received an allogeneic stem cell transplant from a related donor and was CMV-positive. Part of the T cell pool may stem from the graft donor. CDR3s include the opening cysteine and the closing phenylalanine or tryptophan. D genes are given only for firm matches. Rows give clone size only sometimes, using once, few, many, or a class for an expanded clone.

11	TRBV11-2	TRBD2	TRBJ2-3	-	TGTGCCGCGGGGGGGCGACATACGCAGTATTTT	CAAGGRHTQYF
13	TRBV19	TRBD1	TRBJ1-2	-	TGTGCCAGTAGTATGACCAGGGGGGATGGCTACACCTTC	CASSMTRGDGYTF
14	TRBV5-1	-	TRBJ1-1	-	TGCGCCAGCAGCCAAGACACGTGGCGTACTGAAGCTTTCTTT	CASSQDTWRTEAFF
14	TRBV27	TRBD2	TRBJ2-3	-	TGTGCCAGCTCCCTAGCGGGGGAGCCAGATACGCAGTATTTT	CASSLAGEPDTQYF
13	TRBV6-1	-	TRBJ1-5	-	TGTGCCAGCAGTTGGGGGCCGGGTCAGCCCCAGCATTTT	CASSWGPGQPQHF
15	TRBV4-1	TRBD2	TRBJ2-1	few	TGCGCCAGCAGCCATCGGGGGGGTCTCGGGAATGAGCAGTTCTTC	CASSHRGGLGNEQFF
15	TRBV6-1	TRBD2	TRBJ2-1	medium-sized	TGTGCCAGCAGTGAAGGGACTAGCGGGGGCAATGAGCAGTTCTTC	CASSEGTSGGNEQFF
15	TRBV5-1	TRBD1	TRBJ1-1	-	TGCGCCAGCAGCTTGGTAACAGGGGTGAACACTGAAGCTTTCTTT	CASSLVTGVNTEAFF
14	TRBV21-1	-	TRBJ1-1	-	TGTGCCAGCAGCAAAGGGGGGGGAGACACTGAAGCTTTCTTT	CASSKGGGDTEAFF
14	TRBV10-2	-	TRBJ1-1	-	TGCGCCAGCAGTGCGGTCCCCCGGAACACTGAAGCTTTCTTT	CASSAVPRNTEAFF
14	TRBV27	-	TRBJ2-2	few	TGTGCCAGCAGTTTATCCCCAGGGGCCGGGGAGCTGTTTTTT	CASSLSPGAGELFF
13	TRBV28	-	TRBJ2-1	-	TGTGCCAGCAGGACCGACGGGTACAATGAGCAGTTCTTC	CASRTDGYNEQFF
16	TRBV5-4	TRBD2	TRBJ2-1	-	TGTGCCAGCAGCTTGGCCGGAGCGGGGCCCCACAATGAGCAGTTCTTC	CASSLAGAGPHNEQFF
16	TRBV14	-	TRBJ2-5	-	TGTGCCAGCAGCCACCCCCGGGGTAGCGGTAAAGAGACCCAGTACTTC	CASSHPRGSGKETQYF
15	TRBV19	TRBD1	TRBJ1-5	-	TGTGCCAGTAGTGCCCCGGTGGCAGGGGGGCAGCCCCAGCATTTT	CASSAPVAGGQPQHF
16	TRBV7-6	TRBD2	TRBJ2-1	-	TGTGCCAGCAGCTCCAACGAGCGGGGGGCCCCGGGGGAGCAGTTCTTC	CASSSNERGAPGEQFF
14	TRBV19	-	TRBJ1-1	once	TGTGCCAGTAGTATATCAGGGAGGGGGACTGAAGCTTTCTTT	CASSISGRGTEAFF
11	TRBV28	-	TRBJ1-2	-	TGTGCCAGCAGTTCGGTCAGGGAGGCCACCTTC	CASSSVREATF
14	TRBV5-1	-	TRBJ2-1	-	TGCGCCAGCAGCTTGGTTCCGGGTTTCAATGAGCAGTTCTTC	CASSLVPGFNEQFF
15	TRBV18	TRBD1	TRBJ1-4	-	TGTGCCAGCTCGACCCTGACAGGGGAGGAAGAAAAACTGTTTTTT	CASSTLTGEEEKLFF
15	TRBV27	TRBD2	TRBJ2-7	-	TGTGCCAGCAGTCGGGGGCTAGCGGGGGGGCTCCGAAAGTACTTC	CASSRGLAGGLRKYF
15	TRBV2	TRBD1	TRBJ1-4	-	TGTGCCAGCAGTACTCGACAGGGGTTGGGAGAAAAACTGTTTTTT	CASSTRQGLGEKLFF
14	TRBV18	TRBD1	TRBJ1-1	-	TGTGCCAGCTCACCCGGGACAGGGAACACTGAAGCTTTCTTT	CASSPGTGNTEAFF
14	TRBV25-1	-	TRBJ1-2	few	TGTGCCAGCAGTGAACCAGGGCGAAACTATGGCTACACCTTC	CASSEPGRNYGYTF
14	TRBV5-1	-	TRBJ1-1	-	TGCGCCAGCAGCTTGACGGGGGACCAAACGGAAGCTTTCTTT	CASSLTGDQTEAFF
16	TRBV19	TRBD1	TRBJ1-1	-	TGTGCCAGTAGCACCGACAGGGGCGAAGGTTGGACTGAAGCTTTCTTT	CASSTDRGEGWTEAFF
15	TRBV5-1	-	TRBJ1-3	-	TGCGCCAGCAGCTTGTCAGGGGCGACTGGAAACACCATATATTTT	CASSLSGATGNTIYF
15	TRBV29-1	TRBD2	TRBJ2-3	-	TGCAGCGTTGAAGGGGGTGCGGGGGTCACAGATACGCAGTATTTT	CSVEGGAGVTDTQYF
14	TRBV6-1	-	TRBJ1-5	-	TGTGCCAGCAGTGAGGCAGGCGTCAATCAGCCCCAGCATTTT	CASSEAGVNQPQHF
16	TRBV13	TRBD2	TRBJ2-2	once	TGTGCCAGCAGCTTAGCGCGGGGGGATGGCACCGGGGAGCTGTTTTTT	CASSLARGDGTGELFF
18	TRBV5-1	TRBD1	TRBJ1-4	-	TGCGCCAGCAGCTTCCTACCCGACAGGGAGCAGACTAATGAAAAACTGTTTTTT	CASSFLPDREQTNEKLFF
12	TRBV19	-	TRBJ1-1	few	TGTGCCAGTACTCACATGAACACTGAAGCTTTCTTT	CASTHMNTEAFF
17	TRBV30	-	TRBJ1-6	-	TGTGCCTGGAGACCCGCGGCAGGGGTCTCCTATAATTCACCCCTCCACTTT	CAWRPAAGVSYNSPLHF
14	TRBV6-5	-	TRBJ2-1	once	TGTGCCAGCACCCCGGGGGACCCATACAATGAGCAGTTCTTC	CASTPGDPYNEQFF
15	TRBV9	-	TRBJ1-2	-	TGTGCCAGCAGCCCTGACAGCGCCCCAGCCTATGGCTACACCTTC	CASSPDSAPAYGYTF
14	TRBV7-9	-	TRBJ2-2	-	TGTGCCAGCAGTTTTTGGACTTCCACCGGGGAGCTGTTTTTT	CASSFWTSTGELFF
12	TRBV4-2	-	TRBJ2-2	-	TGTGCCAGCAGCCCACAGACGGGGGAGCTGTTTTTT	CASSPQTGELFF
17	TRBV7-9	TRBD2	TRBJ2-5	-	TGTGCCAGCAGTGAGACTAGCGGGGGGCCGTACCAAGAGACCCAGTACTTC	CASSETSGGPYQETQYF
11	TRBV30	-	TRBJ1-1	-	TGTGCCTGGAATGAGGTCTGGGAGGCCTTCTTT	CAWNEVWEAFF
14	TRBV5-1	-	TRBJ1-4	-	TGCGCCAGCAGCTTTAACCCACCCAGAGAAAAACTGTTTTTT	CASSFNPPREKLFF
15	TRBV19	-	TRBJ1-6	-	TGTGCCAGTAGTACGGATCTCGGGGGAGGTTCACCCCTCCACTTT	CASSTDLGGGSPLHF
14	TRBV5-4	-	TRBJ2-7	-	TGTGCCAGCAGCCAAGGGGGAACTGCGTTCGAGCAGTACTTC	CASSQGGTAFEQYF
19	TRBV18	-	TRBJ1-5	-	TGTGCCAGCTCACCAGGCGGTTCCAGACAGGCGGCTCTTTTTCAGCCCCAGCATTTT	CASSPGGSRQAALFQPQHF
15	TRBV2	-	TRBJ1-1	-	TGTGCCAGCAGGGTGATACAGGGCTCGAACACTGAAGCTTTCTTT	CASRVIQGSNTEAFF
15	TRBV19	TRBD2	TRBJ2-2	-	TGTGCCAGTAGTATAGAAGCGGGGTTCACCGGGGAGCTGTTTTTT	CASSIEAGFTGELFF
15	TRBV5-1	-	TRBJ2-1	-	TGCGCCAGCAGCTGGGTCCGGGAGTACTACAATGAGCAGTTCTTC	CASSWVREYYNEQFF